This TCR beta chain was identified in a study of T cell responses to AZD1222 COVID-19 vaccine. On the study more broadly: Whether given at about 4 or about 12 weeks, second doses were pooled.

Study-wide results and caveats: In all cases, repertoires were sampled only after the peak T cell response. White British donors predominated, females outnumbered males, and clonal diversity was possibly underestimated.

Repertoires were generated with immunoSEQ multiplex PCR, while TCRdb's copy carries only in-frame clones and drops some. The table records approximately 88,000 clones, around 73% of them present only once. This CDR3 contains 14 residues. Trimming left V 7 bases short and J 4 bases short, with 11 bases between. Germline V lookup: CDR1 MNHEY, CDR2 SMNVEV (reference sequence). A word on this clone: Its antigen is not identified.

Sequenced here: peripheral blood, sampled on day 0 of AZD1222 vaccination. The rearrangement uses TRBV27 and TRBJ2-6; D gene unclear. This sequence originates from an adult in good health. The CDR3 sequence is CASTGLAGANVLTF. Written as DNA, the CDR3 is TGTGCCAGCACCGGGTTGGCCGGGGCCAACGTCCTGACTTTC.